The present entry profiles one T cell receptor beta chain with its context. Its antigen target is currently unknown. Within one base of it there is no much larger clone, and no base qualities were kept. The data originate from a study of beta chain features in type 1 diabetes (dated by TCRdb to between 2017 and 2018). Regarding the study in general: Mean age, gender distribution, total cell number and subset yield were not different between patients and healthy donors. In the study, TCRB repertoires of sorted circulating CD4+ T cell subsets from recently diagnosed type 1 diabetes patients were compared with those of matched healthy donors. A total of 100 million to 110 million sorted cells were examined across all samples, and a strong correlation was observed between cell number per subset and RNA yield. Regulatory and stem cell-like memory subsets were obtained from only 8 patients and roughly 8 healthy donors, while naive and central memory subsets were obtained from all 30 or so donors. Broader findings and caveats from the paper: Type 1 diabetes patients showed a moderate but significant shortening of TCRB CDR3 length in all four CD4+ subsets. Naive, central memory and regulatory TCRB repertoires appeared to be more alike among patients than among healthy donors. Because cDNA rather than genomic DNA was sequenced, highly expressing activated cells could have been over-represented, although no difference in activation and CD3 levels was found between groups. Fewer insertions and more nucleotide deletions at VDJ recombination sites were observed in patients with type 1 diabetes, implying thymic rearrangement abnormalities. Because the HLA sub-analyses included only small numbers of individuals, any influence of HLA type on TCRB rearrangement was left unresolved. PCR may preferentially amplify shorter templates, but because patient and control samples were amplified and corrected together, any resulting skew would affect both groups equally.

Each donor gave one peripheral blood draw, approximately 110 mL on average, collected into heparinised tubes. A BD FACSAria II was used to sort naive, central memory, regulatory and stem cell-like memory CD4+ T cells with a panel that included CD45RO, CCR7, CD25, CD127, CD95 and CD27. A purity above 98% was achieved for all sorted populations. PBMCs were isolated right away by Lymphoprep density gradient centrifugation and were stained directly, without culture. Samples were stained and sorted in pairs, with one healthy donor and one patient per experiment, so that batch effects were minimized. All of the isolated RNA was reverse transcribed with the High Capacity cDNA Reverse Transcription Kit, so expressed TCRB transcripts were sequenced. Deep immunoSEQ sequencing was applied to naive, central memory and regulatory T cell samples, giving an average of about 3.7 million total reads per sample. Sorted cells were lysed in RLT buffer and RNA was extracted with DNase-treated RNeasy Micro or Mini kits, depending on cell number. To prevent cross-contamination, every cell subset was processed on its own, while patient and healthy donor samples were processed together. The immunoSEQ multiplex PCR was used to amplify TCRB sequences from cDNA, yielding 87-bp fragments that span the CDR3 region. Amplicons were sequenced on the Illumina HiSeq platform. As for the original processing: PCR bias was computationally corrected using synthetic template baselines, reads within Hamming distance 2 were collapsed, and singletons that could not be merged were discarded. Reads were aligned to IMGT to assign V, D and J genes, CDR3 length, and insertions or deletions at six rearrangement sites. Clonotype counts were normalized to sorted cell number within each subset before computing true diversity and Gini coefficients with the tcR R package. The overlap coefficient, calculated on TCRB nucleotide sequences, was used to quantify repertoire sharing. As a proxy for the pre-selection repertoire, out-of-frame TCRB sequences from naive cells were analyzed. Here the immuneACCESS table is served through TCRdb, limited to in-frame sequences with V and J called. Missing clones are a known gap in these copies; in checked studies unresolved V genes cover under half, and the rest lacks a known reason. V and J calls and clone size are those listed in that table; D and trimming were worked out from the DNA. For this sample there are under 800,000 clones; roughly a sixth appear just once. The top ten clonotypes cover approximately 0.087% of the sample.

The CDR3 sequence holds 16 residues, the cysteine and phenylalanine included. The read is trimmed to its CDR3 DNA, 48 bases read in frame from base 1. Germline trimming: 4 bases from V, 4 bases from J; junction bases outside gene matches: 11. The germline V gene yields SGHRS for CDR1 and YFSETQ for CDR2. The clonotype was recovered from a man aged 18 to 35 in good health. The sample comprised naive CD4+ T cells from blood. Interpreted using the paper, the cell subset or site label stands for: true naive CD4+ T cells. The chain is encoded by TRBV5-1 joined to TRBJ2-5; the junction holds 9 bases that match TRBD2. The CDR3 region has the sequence CASSPPTTSGRETQYF. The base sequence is TGCGCCAGCAGCCCGCCAACGACTAGCGGCAGAGAGACCCAGTACTTC.